This T cell receptor (beta chain) is drawn from a study of siplizumab effects on memory and regulatory T cells. This table comes from immunoSEQ multiplex PCR, and its TCRdb copy is limited to in-frame clones, with some not included. This sample has about 56,000 clones, with 95% to 98% found just once. Specimen: naive CD8+ T cells sorted from blood. All receptors come from a human donor in good health.

V gene TRBV28 combines with J gene TRBJ1-5; the match to TRBD1 covers 8 bases. Germline values: CDR1 MDHEN, CDR2 SYDVKM. After removal of 4 bases from V and 10 bases from J, the junction contained 6 bases not matched to a gene. The CDR3 contains 13 residues. CDR3 in DNA: TGTGCCAGCAGTTCAACCGGGACAGGACCCCAGCATTTT. As protein: CASSSTGTGPQHF.